This TCR beta chain was recovered during a study of metastatic and nonmetastatic thyroid tumors. Overall study context: Malignant and benign thyroid patients had repertoires compared in peripheral blood and tumor or nodule tissue. Study-wide points: Benign nodules were reported to have significantly lower TCR beta diversity than malignant thyroid tumors, in blood and tumor.

Not a single patient had been given any form of treatment at any point before undergoing thyroid surgery. From germline, CDR1 is SGHTA and CDR2 FQGNSA. Trimming pared 7 bases from V and 6 bases from J, leaving 19 bases between. The CDR3 runs 15 residues. TCRdb re-processed the PCR reads through MiXCR. The profile shows tens of thousands of clones, approximately 21% of them singletons. Details on this clone: What it binds is unknown.

The receptor was isolated from a male donor with papillary thyroid cancer or a benign thyroid nodule (not recorded which). Some clones in this sample may be carry-over from other donors' samples. The sample consisted of blood. This chain uses TRBV7-2 with TRBJ1-5; D may be TRBD1 (5 bases). Written as DNA, the CDR3 is TGTGCCAGCATCTCCGAGGGACGTCAGGGTCAGCCCCAGCATTTT. Its translation: CASISEGRQGQPQHF. Looking up the rest from reference TRBV7-2 and TRBJ1-5 gives the full variable domain: GAGVSQSPSNKVTEKGKDVELRCDPISGHTALYWYRQSLGQGLEFLIYFQGNSAPDKSGLPSDRFSAERTGGSVSTLTIQRTQQEDSAVYLCASISEGRQGQPQHFGDGTRLSIL.